This TCR beta chain was identified during a study of beta chain features in type 1 diabetes. General observations from the study: TCRB CDR3s were moderately but significantly shorter in Type 1 diabetes patients in all four CD4+ subsets.

The authors reverse transcribed all of the isolated RNA, so sequencing captured expressed TCRB transcripts. The study sequenced naive, central memory and regulatory T cell samples to an average of about 3.9 million reads. TCRdb's copy holds only in-frame clones and misses some; the assay was immunoSEQ multiplex PCR. This table holds about 230,000 clones, more than 15% found once. CDR1 is SQVTM and CDR2 is ANQGSEA in the germline V gene. CDR3 length: 14 residues. This clone has more than one count but fewer than ten. What it recognizes is unknown. An end of the junction does not agree with germline; a read error may underlie this.

Input material: naive CD4+ T cells from blood. This sequence was found in a man aged 25-40 years with type 1 diabetes. The rearrangement links TRBV29-1 to TRBJ2-1; D may correspond to TRBD1 or TRBD2 (5 bases each). CDR3 nucleotide sequence: TGCAGCGTAGAAGCGGACACCGGAGGTAATGAGCAGTTCTTC. It yields the protein CSVEADTGGNEQFF.